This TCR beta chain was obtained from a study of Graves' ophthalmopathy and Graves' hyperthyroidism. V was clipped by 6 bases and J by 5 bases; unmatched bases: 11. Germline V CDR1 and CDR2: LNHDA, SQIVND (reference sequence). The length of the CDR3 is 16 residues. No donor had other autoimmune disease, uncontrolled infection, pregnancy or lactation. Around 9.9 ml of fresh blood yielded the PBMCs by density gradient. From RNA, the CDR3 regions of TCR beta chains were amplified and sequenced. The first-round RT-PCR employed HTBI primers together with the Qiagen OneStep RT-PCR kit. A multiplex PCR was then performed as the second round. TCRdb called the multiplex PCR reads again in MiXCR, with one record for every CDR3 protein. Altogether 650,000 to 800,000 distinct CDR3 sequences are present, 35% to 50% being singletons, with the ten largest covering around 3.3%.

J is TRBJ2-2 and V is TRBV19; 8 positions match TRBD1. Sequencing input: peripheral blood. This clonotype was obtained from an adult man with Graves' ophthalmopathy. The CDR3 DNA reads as TGTGCCAGTAGCCACCAGGGGGCCACGTGGACCGGGGAGCTGTTTTTT. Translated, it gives CASSHQGATWTGELFF.